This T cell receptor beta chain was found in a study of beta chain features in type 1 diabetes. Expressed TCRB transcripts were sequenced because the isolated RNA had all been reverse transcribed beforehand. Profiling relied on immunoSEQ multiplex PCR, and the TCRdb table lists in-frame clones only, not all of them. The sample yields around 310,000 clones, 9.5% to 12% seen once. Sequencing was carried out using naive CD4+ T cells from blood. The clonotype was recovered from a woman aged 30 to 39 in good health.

CDR3 region: CASSRTGGISGANVLTF. The CDR3 nucleotides are TGTGCCAGCAGCCGGACAGGGGGCATCTCTGGGGCCAACGTCCTGACTTTC. The genes are TRBV9 and TRBJ2-6, with 11 bases matching TRBD1. This CDR3 is built from 17 residues. V was clipped by 4 bases and J by 0 bases; unmatched bases: 3. CDR1 and CDR2 from the germline V gene are SGDLS and YYNGEE.